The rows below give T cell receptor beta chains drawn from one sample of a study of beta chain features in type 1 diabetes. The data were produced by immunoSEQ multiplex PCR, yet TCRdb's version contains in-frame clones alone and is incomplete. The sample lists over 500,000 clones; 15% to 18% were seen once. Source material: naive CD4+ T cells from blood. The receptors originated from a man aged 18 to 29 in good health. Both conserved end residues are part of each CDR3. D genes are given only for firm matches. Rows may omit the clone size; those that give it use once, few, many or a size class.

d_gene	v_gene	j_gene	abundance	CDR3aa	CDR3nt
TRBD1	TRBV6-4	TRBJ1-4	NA	CASRRTGRGLEKLFF	TGTGCCAGCAGACGGACAGGTCGTGGCCTGGAAAAACTGTTTTTT
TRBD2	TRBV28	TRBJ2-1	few	CASSFAGTSGYNEQFF	TGTGCCAGCAGTTTCGCCGGGACTAGCGGGTACAATGAGCAGTTCTTC
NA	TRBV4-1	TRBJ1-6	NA	CASSQVPGGNSPLHF	TGCGCCAGCAGCCAAGTTCCGGGAGGGAATTCACCCCTCCACTTT
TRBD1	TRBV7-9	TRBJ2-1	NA	CATGRVGQGVTNEQFF	TGTGCCACGGGACGTGTTGGACAGGGGGTAACGAATGAGCAGTTCTTC
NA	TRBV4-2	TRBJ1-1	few	CASSQDRENTEAFF	TGTGCCAGCAGCCAAGACAGGGAAAACACTGAAGCTTTCTTT
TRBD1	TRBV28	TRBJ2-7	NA	CASSLYRGSYEQYF	TGTGCCAGCAGCCTATACAGGGGCTCCTACGAGCAGTACTTC
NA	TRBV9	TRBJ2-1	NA	CASSVVAGTSYNEQFF	TGTGCCAGCAGCGTAGTGGCGGGGACTTCCTACAATGAGCAGTTCTTC
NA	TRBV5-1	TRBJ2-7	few	CASNYNSGEQYF	TGCGCCAGCAACTATAATTCGGGGGAGCAGTACTTC
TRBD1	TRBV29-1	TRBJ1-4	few	CSVDPGEGAGNEKLFF	TGCAGCGTTGACCCCGGGGAGGGGGCCGGTAATGAAAAACTGTTTTTT
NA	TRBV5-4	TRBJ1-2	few	CASSGGAGIDYGYTF	TGTGCCAGCAGTGGGGGTGCAGGGATTGACTATGGCTACACCTTC
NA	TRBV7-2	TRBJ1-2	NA	CASSRRFNRYGYTF	TGTGCCAGCAGCCGACGGTTTAACCGGTATGGCTACACCTTC
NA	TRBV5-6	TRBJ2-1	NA	CASSSETTQFF	TGTGCCAGCAGCTCCGAGACCACACAGTTCTTC
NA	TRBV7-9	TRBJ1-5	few	CASSLKGPNQPQHF	TGTGCCAGCAGCTTAAAGGGTCCCAATCAGCCCCAGCATTTT
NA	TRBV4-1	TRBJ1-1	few	CASSHAKRRAFF	TGCGCCAGCAGCCATGCAAAACGACGAGCTTTCTTT
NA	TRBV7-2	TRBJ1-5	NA	CAIQTGIGNQPQHF	TGTGCCATCCAGACTGGGATTGGCAATCAGCCCCAGCATTTT
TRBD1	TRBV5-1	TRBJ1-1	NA	CASRTGGGEAFF	TGCGCCAGCAGGACAGGGGGTGGTGAAGCTTTCTTT
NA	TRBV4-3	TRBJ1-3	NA	CASSHTGFTGNTIYF	TGCGCCAGCAGCCACACCGGATTCACTGGAAACACCATATATTTT
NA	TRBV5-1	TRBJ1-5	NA	CASSLQGNNQPQHF	TGTGCCAGCAGCTTACAGGGTAACAATCAGCCCCAGCATTTT
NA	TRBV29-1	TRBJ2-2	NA	CSVGRESITGELFF	TGCAGCGTGGGCAGGGAGTCGATCACCGGGGAGCTGTTTTTT
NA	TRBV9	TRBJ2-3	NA	CASSFNTDTQYF	TGTGCCAGCAGCTTCAACACAGATACGCAGTATTTT
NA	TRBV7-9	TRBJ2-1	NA	CASRPLFHNEQFF	TGTGCCAGCAGACCCCTGTTTCACAATGAGCAGTTCTTC
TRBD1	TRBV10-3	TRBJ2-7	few	CAISESWTGSYEQYF	TGTGCCATCAGTGAGTCGTGGACAGGCTCCTACGAGCAGTACTTC
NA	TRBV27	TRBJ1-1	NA	CASSLNRAMNTEAFF	TGTGCCAGCAGTCTTAACAGGGCAATGAACACTGAAGCTTTCTTT
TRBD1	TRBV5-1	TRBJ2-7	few	CASKETGSYEQYF	TGCGCCAGCAAGGAGACAGGGTCCTACGAGCAGTACTTC
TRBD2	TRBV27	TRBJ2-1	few	CASSLAGGPNEQFF	TGTGCCAGCAGTTTAGCGGGAGGGCCCAATGAGCAGTTCTTC
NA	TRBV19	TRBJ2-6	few	CASKTGLSGANVLTF	TGTGCCAGTAAGACAGGCCTCTCTGGGGCCAACGTCCTGACTTTC
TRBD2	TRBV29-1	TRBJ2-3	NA	CSSGATDTQYF	TGCAGCAGCGGGGCCACAGATACGCAGTATTTT
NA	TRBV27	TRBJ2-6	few	CASRRPGSGANVLTF	TGTGCCAGCAGGCGTCCTGGGTCTGGGGCCAACGTCCTGACTTTC
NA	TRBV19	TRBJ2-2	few	CASSTRRVSTGELFF	TGTGCCAGTAGTACCAGACGGGTCTCCACCGGGGAGCTGTTTTTT
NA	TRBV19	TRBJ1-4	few	CASSIGSTELFF	TGTGCCAGTAGTATAGGATCGACGGAACTGTTTTTT
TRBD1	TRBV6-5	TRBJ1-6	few	CASYRGYSPLHF	TGTGCCAGCTACAGGGGTTATTCACCCCTCCACTTT
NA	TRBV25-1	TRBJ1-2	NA	CASSESGDNYGYTF	TGTGCCAGCAGTGAATCCGGGGATAACTATGGCTACACCTTC
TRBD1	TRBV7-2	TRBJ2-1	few	CASSFTGGYNEQFF	TGTGCCAGCAGCTTCACAGGGGGCTACAATGAGCAGTTCTTC
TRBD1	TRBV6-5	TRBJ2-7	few	CASSYRPDRGPYEQYF	TGTGCCAGCAGTTACAGGCCGGACAGGGGGCCCTACGAGCAGTACTTC
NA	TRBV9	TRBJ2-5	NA	CASSVGGAGLETQYF	TGTGCCAGCAGCGTAGGAGGGGCAGGGTTAGAGACCCAGTACTTC
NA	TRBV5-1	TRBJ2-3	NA	CASSSALWVADTQYF	TGCGCCAGCAGCTCGGCGTTGTGGGTAGCAGATACGCAGTATTTT
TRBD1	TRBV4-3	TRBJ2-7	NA	CASSQVAGGYEQYF	TGCGCCAGCAGCCAAGTGGCAGGGGGCTACGAGCAGTACTTC
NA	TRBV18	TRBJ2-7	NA	CASSTVPYEQYF	TGTGCCAGCTCGACAGTCCCCTACGAGCAGTACTTC
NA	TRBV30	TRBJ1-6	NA	CAWRSELATGAPLHF	TGTGCCTGGAGGTCGGAGTTAGCGACTGGAGCACCCCTCCACTTT
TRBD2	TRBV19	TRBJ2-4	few	CASSIGPGLAGGLAKNIQYF	TGTGCCAGTAGTATAGGCCCGGGACTAGCGGGAGGTTTAGCCAAAAACATTCAGTACTTC
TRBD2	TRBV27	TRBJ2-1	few	CASSPGLAAYNEQFF	TGTGCCAGCAGTCCAGGACTAGCGGCCTACAATGAGCAGTTCTTC
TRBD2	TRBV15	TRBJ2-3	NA	CATSPGTSGPTDTQYF	TGTGCCACCAGCCCAGGGACTAGCGGACCCACAGATACGCAGTATTTT
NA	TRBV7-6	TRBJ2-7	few	CASSSDTDSYEQYF	TGTGCCAGCAGCTCAGACACAGACTCCTACGAGCAGTACTTC
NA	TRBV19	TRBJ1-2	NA	CASIGERVNGYTF	TGTGCCAGTATCGGGGAGCGGGTGAATGGCTACACCTTC
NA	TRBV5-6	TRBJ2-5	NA	CASSSRGGEETQYF	TGTGCCAGCAGCTCCAGGGGGGGCGAGGAGACCCAGTACTTC
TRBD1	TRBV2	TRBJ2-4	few	CSGTGGAKNIQYF	TGCTCCGGGACAGGGGGCGCCAAAAACATTCAGTACTTC
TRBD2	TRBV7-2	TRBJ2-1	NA	CASSTWTSGRNEQFF	TGTGCCAGCAGCACCTGGACTAGCGGGAGGAATGAGCAGTTCTTC
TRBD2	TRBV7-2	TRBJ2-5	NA	CASSFVSGGPQETQYF	TGTGCCAGCAGCTTTGTTAGCGGGGGCCCTCAAGAGACCCAGTACTTC
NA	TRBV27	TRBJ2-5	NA	CASSLSMRQIQETQYF	TGTGCCAGCAGTTTATCGATGAGACAGATCCAAGAGACCCAGTACTTC
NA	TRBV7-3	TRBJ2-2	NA	CASSLSSGELFF	TGTGCCAGCAGCTTAAGTTCCGGGGAGCTGTTTTTT